These 25 T cell receptor beta chains were sequenced from one sample in a study of shared clonotypes between healthy human individuals. Generated by immunoSEQ multiplex PCR, the TCRdb table keeps only in-frame clones and is missing some. Of some 2.4 million clones listed, more than 85% are singletons. The specimen was naive CD4+ T cells from PBMCs. As to subset: CD45RA+ positively selected. These receptors were taken from a man between 18 and 35 years old in good health. Some clones in this sample may be carry-over from other donors' samples.

The chain links TRBV15 to TRBJ1-2; D not certain. The CDR3 length is 13 residues. Germline V gene lookup returns CDR1 LNHNV and CDR2 YYDKDF (reference sequence). V dropped 5 bases and J dropped 10 bases, with 17 bases sitting between them. The CDR3 sequence: CATSGIREGNYTF. Here the CDR3 DNA reads TGTGCCACCAGCGGAATCAGAGAGGGTAACTACACCTTC.

This clone has a single count. The chain has TRBV19 and TRBJ2-1, with TRBD2 matching 13 bases. CDR1 and CDR2 from the germline V gene are LNHDA and SQIVND (reference sequence). The V segment lost 4 bases and the J segment 0 bases; nucleotides outside the gene matches: 12. This CDR3 is built from 20 residues. CDR3 nucleotide sequence: TGTGCCAGTAGTACGCCGGGACTAGCGGGATTCTACCACTCCTACAATGAGCAGTTCTTC. The encoded protein is CASSTPGLAGFYHSYNEQFF.

The V gene is TRBV28, the J gene TRBJ2-5, with 10 bases aligning to TRBD2. The CDR3 contains 16 residues. The germline V gene encodes CDR1 MDHEN and CDR2 SYDVKM. V shed 4 bases, J shed 1 base, and the junction held 6 bases outside the gene matches. The chain's CDR3 is CASSYGAGGFQETQYF. The CDR3 DNA reads TGTGCCAGCAGTTACGGAGCGGGAGGGTTCCAAGAGACCCAGTACTTC.

V is TRBV7-3 and J is TRBJ2-2, with D perhaps TRBD1 (5 bases). The CDR3 is 17 residues long. The V gene lost 5 bases and the J gene lost 2 bases, with 18 bases spanning the gap. Germline lookup yields CDR1 SGHTA and CDR2 FQGTGA. The CDR3 protein is CASSPVGAIPNTGELFF. The CDR3 region has the DNA TGTGCCAGCAGCCCCGTTGGGGCCATACCTAACACCGGGGAGCTGTTTTTT.

V and J are TRBV5-6 and TRBJ2-7; D not resolved. V dropped 2 bases and J dropped 0 bases, with 15 bases sitting between them. CDR3 length: 16 amino acids. The germline V gene encodes CDR1 SGHDT and CDR2 YYEEEE. CDR3 loop: CASSFSQSRSSYEQYF. Written as DNA, the CDR3 is TGTGCCAGCAGCTTCAGCCAAAGCCGTAGCTCCTACGAGCAGTACTTC.

J is TRBJ2-1 and V is TRBV19; TRBD2 matches at 11 bases. This CDR3 is 15 amino acids long. Germline CDR1 reads LNHDA; CDR2 reads SQIVND (reference sequence). Losses at the gene ends were 7 bases for V and 10 bases for J; bases not matched to a gene: 12. Here the CDR3 DNA reads TGTGCCAGTATCGCCGGGACTAGCGGTGTAGTGGAGCAGTTCTTC. It translates to CASIAGTSGVVEQFF. The variable domain in full, with the rest retrieved from reference TRBV19 and TRBJ2-1, is DGGITQSPKYLFRKEGQNVTLSCEQNLNHDAMYWYRQDPGQGLRLIYYSQIVNDFQKGDIAEGYSVSREKKESFPLTVTSAQKNPTAFYLCASIAGTSGVVEQFFGPGTRLTVL.

The chain has TRBV28 and TRBJ1-1, with 7 bases aligning to TRBD1. CDR1 and CDR2 from the germline V gene are MDHEN and SYDVKM. This CDR3 is 16 amino acids long. Germline trimming cut 3 bases from V and 4 bases from J; bases unmatched to any gene: 11. The CDR3 protein is CASSFGPGGRGTEAFF. In DNA, the CDR3 is TGTGCCAGCAGTTTTGGGCCAGGGGGGAGAGGCACTGAAGCTTTCTTT.

The chain joins TRBV28 to TRBJ2-2; D uncertain. The germline V and J ends were trimmed by 1 base and 4 bases, with 10 bases remaining between them. This CDR3 is 15 amino acids long. The V gene's germline CDR1 is MDHEN and CDR2 SYDVKM. The CDR3 region has the DNA TGTGCCAGCAGTTTATCCTCCGTGGGCACCGGGGAGCTGTTTTTT. It is translated as CASSLSSVGTGELFF.

The V gene is TRBV5-1, the J gene TRBJ2-6; weak D call: TRBD1 (6 bases). Trimming removed 2 bases from V and 1 base from J, with 19 bases in between. Per the germline V gene, CDR1 is SGHRS and CDR2 is YFSETQ. The CDR3 length is 19 residues. The CDR3 region is CASSLQGVMGTSGANVLTF. Here the CDR3 DNA reads TGCGCCAGCAGCTTACAGGGAGTAATGGGTACGTCTGGGGCCAACGTCCTGACTTTC.

The chain is built from TRBV6-6 and TRBJ1-1; no definite D call. The CDR3 extends over 13 amino acids. Trimming left V 6 bases short and J 5 bases short, with 13 bases between. Germline V gene sequence: CDR1 MNHNY, CDR2 SVGAGI (reference sequence). The CDR3 DNA reads as TGTGCCAGCAGCGGTGAAGGGTATACTGAAGCTTTCTTT. It yields the protein CASSGEGYTEAFF.

Remarks on this clone: Other DNA sequences in this specimen translate into the identical CDR3. In DNA, the CDR3 is TGTGCCAGCAGCTCGAGCGGGAGGTCCTACAATGAGCAGTTCTTC. Translated, it gives CASSSSGRSYNEQFF. V usage is TRBV7-2 and J usage is TRBJ2-1, with TRBD2 identical over 9 bases. CDR3 length: 15 amino acids. Germline V gene lookup returns CDR1 SGHTA and CDR2 FQGNSA. Trimming cost V 4 bases and J 1 base; bases outside gene matches: 2. Full variable domain (rest looked up from reference TRBV7-2 and TRBJ2-1): GAGVSQSPSNKVTEKGKDVELRCDPISGHTALYWYRQSLGQGLEFLIYFQGNSAPDKSGLPSDRFSAERTGGSVSTLTIQRTQQEDSAVYLCASSSSGRSYNEQFFGPGTRLTVL.

Written as DNA, the CDR3 is TGTGCCAGAAGCTTGCCCTGGACAGAAAAAAACATTCAGTACTTC. Its protein product is CARSLPWTEKNIQYF. The rearrangement links TRBV5-3 to TRBJ2-4; TRBD1 might be the D (6 bases). TRBV5-3 is designated an ORF whose function remains uncertain. The CDR3 consists of 15 residues. Trimming left V 1 base short and J 4 bases short, with 12 bases between.

Only one count was recorded for this clone. The J gene is TRBJ2-3, the V gene TRBV11-2; TRBD2 agrees at 12 bases. In germline, CDR1 is SGHAT, CDR2 FQNNGV. The CDR3 runs 17 residues. The V and J ends lost 5 bases and 1 base, in that order; junction bases with no gene match: 7. CDR3 in amino acids: CASSPTLAGGGTDTQYF. The CDR3 DNA follows: TGTGCCAGCAGCCCGACACTAGCGGGGGGCGGCACAGATACGCAGTATTTT.

Notes on this clone: The same CDR3 can be traced to other DNA sequences in this sample. This chain joins TRBV5-1 and TRBJ2-2, with 10 nucleotides matching TRBD2. The junction had 6 bases not matched to a gene; V was cut back by 2 bases and J by 5 bases. Germline V gene sequence: CDR1 SGHRS, CDR2 YFSETQ. CDR3 size: 16 residues. The CDR3 sequence: CASSLIAGGGTGELFF. CDR3 nucleotides: TGCGCCAGCAGCTTAATAGCGGGAGGAGGGACCGGGGAGCTGTTTTTT.

CDR3 nucleotide sequence: TGTGCCAGCTCTCTTTCCTACCAGGGGGCTCGCTACGAGCAGTACTTC. Residues: CASSLSYQGARYEQYF. The V call is TRBV18, the J call TRBJ2-7; 8 bases fit TRBD1. Per the germline V gene, CDR1 is KGHSH and CDR2 is LQKENI. J lost 3 bases, V lost 6 bases, and 13 bases had no gene match. The CDR3 consists of 16 residues.

A single count supports this clone. The CDR3 nucleotides read TGTGCCAGCAGTGAAGGACAGGGACGTAGCAATCAGCCCCAGCATTTT. Translating gives CASSEGQGRSNQPQHF. The chain employs TRBV6-1 and TRBJ1-5; 7 positions agree with TRBD1. CDR1 MNHNS and CDR2 SASEGT come from the germline V gene. Trimming at V came to 1 base and at J to 0 bases, leaving 3 bases not matched to a gene. The CDR3 spans 16 residues.

The rearrangement joins TRBV5-4 to TRBJ2-2; 12 bases are a match to TRBD2. The CDR3 extends over 17 amino acids. With 4 bases clipped from V and 2 bases from J, the junction kept 6 bases outside the gene matches. CDR1 SGHNT and CDR2 YYREEE come from the germline V gene (reference sequence). The CDR3 loop reads CASSHRTSGENTGELFF. As DNA, the CDR3 is TGTGCCAGCAGCCATCGGACTAGCGGGGAAAACACCGGGGAGCTGTTTTTT.

The chain uses TRBV9 and TRBJ1-2; D is possibly TRBD1 (6 bases). Looked up from germline, CDR1 is SGDLS and CDR2 is YYNGEE. The CDR3 loop spans 14 amino acids. V dropped 9 bases and J dropped 0 bases, with 15 bases sitting between them. This CDR3 is CATQDSLSNYGYTF. CDR3 nucleotide sequence: TGTGCCACCCAGGACAGTCTTTCTAACTATGGCTACACCTTC.

This rearrangement joins TRBV5-1 to TRBJ2-2; 15 bases are a match to TRBD2. V gave up 3 bases and J gave up 3 bases; unmatched junction bases: 3. The V gene's germline CDR1 is SGHRS and CDR2 YFSETQ. This CDR3 spans 17 amino acids. CDR3 loop: CASSSGLAGGDTGELFF. In DNA form, the CDR3 reads TGCGCCAGCAGCTCTGGACTAGCGGGAGGGGACACCGGGGAGCTGTTTTTT.

V usage is TRBV7-9 and J usage is TRBJ1-3; D call uncertain. The germline CDR1 and CDR2 sequences are SEHNR and FQNEAQ (reference sequence). CDR3 length: 15 residues. V shed 1 base and J shed 0 bases, with 7 bases lying between them. CDR3 sequence (DNA): TGTGCCAGCAGCTTAGATTACAACTCTGGAAACACCATATATTTT. Encoded protein: CASSLDYNSGNTIYF. Supplemented by reference TRBV7-9 and TRBJ1-3, the full variable domain reads DTGVSQNPRHKITKRGQNVTFRCDPISEHNRLYWYRQTLGQGPEFLTYFQNEAQLEKSRLLSDRFSAERPKGSFSTLEIQRTEQGDSAMYLCASSLDYNSGNTIYFGEGSWLTVV.

The chain employs TRBV19 and TRBJ1-3; D is unclear. This CDR3 has 17 amino acids. Germline V gene data show CDR1 as LNHDA and CDR2 as SQIVND (reference sequence). Deletions cut 5 bases from V and 0 bases from J, with 17 bases between. Here the CDR3 DNA reads TGTGCCAGTAGTTTCTGGCCCACGGTCCTCTCTGGAAACACCATATATTTT. Amino acid sequence: CASSFWPTVLSGNTIYF.

V is TRBV6-1 and J is TRBJ1-3; D may be TRBD1 (5 bases). CDR1 is MNHNS and CDR2 is SASEGT in the germline V gene. The CDR3 extends over 15 amino acids. Trimming took 2 bases from V and 3 from J, leaving 11 bases between them. Here the CDR3 reads CASSERGLRGNTIYF. DNA of the CDR3: TGTGCCAGCAGTGAAAGGGGTTTACGTGGAAACACCATATATTTT.

The chain uses TRBV4-1 and TRBJ2-3; a possible D gene is TRBD1 (6 bases). Germline CDR1 MGHRA, CDR2 YSYEKL. The V and J ends lost 5 bases and 3 bases respectively, with 15 bases between them. The CDR3 extends over 15 amino acids. Here the CDR3 reads CASSATGLRTDTQYF. Written as DNA, the CDR3 is TGCGCCAGCAGCGCTACAGGGTTGCGAACAGATACGCAGTATTTT.

The V and J genes are TRBV11-2 and TRBJ2-7, with 11 bases lining up with TRBD1. CDR1 is SGHAT, CDR2 FQNNGV, per germline. This CDR3 is 14 amino acids long. The V gene end was trimmed by 7 bases and the J gene end by 6 bases; junction bases not matched to a gene: 8. The CDR3 region has the DNA TGTGCCAGCAACCGGGCGGGACAGGGGGGCGAGCAGTACTTC. The encoded protein is CASNRAGQGGEQYF.

This clone was counted once. The rearrangement joins TRBV5-1 to TRBJ2-3; maybe TRBD1 (6 bases). The V gene's germline CDR1 is SGHRS and CDR2 YFSETQ. V dropped 4 bases and J dropped 5 bases, with 14 bases sitting between them. The CDR3 totals 14 residues. The CDR3 DNA follows: TGCGCCAGCAGCGCTGGACAGCCTCAAGATACGCAGTATTTT. Translation gives CASSAGQPQDTQYF.